These 16 T cell receptor beta chains were all obtained from the same sample, sequenced in a study of Graves' ophthalmopathy and Graves' hyperthyroidism. RNA transcripts provided the template for amplifying TCR beta CDR3 regions. An opening RT-PCR round employed HTBI primers and preceded a second-round multiplex PCR. TCRdb reprocessed the multiplex PCR reads via MiXCR and lists one record per CDR3 protein. This table has tens of thousands of distinct CDR3 sequences, under 55% appearing once. Sequenced: peripheral blood. The receptors shown here come from an adult woman with Graves' ophthalmopathy.

In the case of this clonotype: The junction shows a germline mismatch at one end, possibly a read error. The V and J genes are TRBV14 and TRBJ1-1; D remains ambiguous. The germline V gene encodes CDR1 SGHDN and CDR2 FVKESK. The CDR3 extends over 14 amino acids. The CDR3 DNA follows: TGTGCCAGCAGGCAAGGAACTAGGGCCACTGAAGCTTTCTTT. It yields the protein CASRQGTRATEAFF.

The chain combines TRBV7-7 with TRBJ2-1, with D possibly matching TRBD2 (6 bases). Germline CDR1 is SSHAT and CDR2 is FNYEAQ (reference sequence). The CDR3 has 17 amino acids. CDR3 protein: CANSLVRVAGGPNEQFF. The CDR3 DNA sequence: TGTGCTAACAGCTTAGTGCGAGTAGCCGGAGGGCCGAATGAGCAGTTCTTC. Combining the CDR3 with reference TRBV7-7 and TRBJ2-1 gives the whole variable domain GAGVSQSPRYKVTKRGQDVTLRCDPISSHATLYWYQQALGQGPEFLTYFNYEAQPDKSGLPSDRFSAERPEGSISTLTIQRTEQRDSAMYRCANSLVRVAGGPNEQFFGPGTRLTVL.

This clonotype has ten or more counts. This sequence joins TRBV11-2 and TRBJ2-1; the D is unclear. The CDR3 runs to 15 residues. Trimming pared 1 base from V and 4 bases from J, leaving 11 bases between. Germline V gene data show CDR1 as SGHAT and CDR2 as FQNNGV. This CDR3 reads CASSLAGPPYNEQFF. The CDR3 region has the DNA TGTGCCAGCAGCTTAGCGGGCCCGCCTTACAATGAGCAGTTCTTC.

Sample share makes this clonotype medium-sized. This rearrangement joins TRBV2 to TRBJ2-7; no clear D. Trimming stripped 6 bases from V and 2 bases from J, with 8 bases between. Germline V gene lookup returns CDR1 SNHLY and CDR2 FYNNEI. The CDR3 has 12 amino acids. The CDR3 loop reads CASSLDTYEQYF. In DNA, the CDR3 is TGTGCCAGCAGCCTCGACACCTACGAGCAGTACTTC.

This clonotype has ten or more counts. The gene calls are TRBV12-3 or TRBV12-4 and TRBJ1-5; unclear D gene. The CDR3 covers 13 residues. V was clipped by 3 bases and J by 7 bases, with 10 bases between them. The CDR3 DNA reads TGTGCCAGCAGTTTCCGGGAAGGGCAGCCCCAGCATTTT. Its protein product is CASSFREGQPQHF.

On this clonotype itself: Its ends do not fully match the called genes, so a read error is possible. V gene TRBV7-6 combines with J gene TRBJ2-1; TRBD1 might be the D (5 bases). The CDR3 runs to 14 residues. Germline assignment: CDR1 SGHVS and CDR2 FNYEAQ. CDR3 sequence (DNA): TGTGCCAGCAGCTTGATTTCAGGGCTCAATCAGCAGTTCTTC. Its protein product is CASSLISGLNQQFF. The variable domain in full, completed from reference TRBV7-6 and TRBJ2-1, reads GAGVSQSPRYKVTKRGQDVALRCDPISGHVSLYWYRQALGQGPEFLTYFNYEAQQDKSGLPNDRFSAERPEGSISTLTIQRTEQRDSAMYRCASSLISGLNQQFFGPGTRLTVL.

The DNA of the CDR3 is TGTGCCAGTATCTGGGGGGGGGGCTCCGGCGAGCAGTTCTTC. It yields the protein CASIWGGGSGEQFF. The chain recombines TRBV19 with TRBJ2-1; weak D call: TRBD2 (7 bases). The CDR3 is 14 residues long. From germline, CDR1 is LNHDA and CDR2 SQIVND (reference sequence). V shed 7 bases and J shed 10 bases, with 20 bases lying between them.

As to this clonotype: A much larger clone is a single base away; this may be a read error. CDR3 nucleotides: TGCGCCAGCAGACAAGATCTTTTCCCCACAGGGGGGGACTACTGCACCTTC. It is translated as CASRQDLFPTGGDYCTF. The rearrangement uses TRBV4-3 and TRBJ1-2; the match to TRBD1 covers 8 bases. The CDR3 totals 17 residues. CDR1 and CDR2 from the germline V gene are LGHNA and YSLEER.

The gene calls are TRBV11-2 and TRBJ2-7, with D possibly being TRBD1 (6 bases). V lost 6 bases and J 4 bases, leaving 19 bases between the germline ends. CDR1 is SGHAT and CDR2 is FQNNGV in the germline V gene. This CDR3 comprises 15 residues. CDR3 sequence reads: CASSAGEPGRYEQYF. The DNA for the CDR3 is TGTGCCAGCAGTGCAGGGGAGCCAGGGCGGTACGAGCAGTACTTC. Full variable domain (outside the CDR3, taken from reference TRBV11-2 and TRBJ2-7): EAGVAQSPRYKIIEKRQSVAFWCNPISGHATLYWYQQILGQGPKLLIQFQNNGVVDDSQLPKDRFSAERLKGVDSTLKIQPAKLEDSAVYLCASSAGEPGRYEQYFGPGTRLTVT.

This clonotype turned up a few times. J is TRBJ1-3 and V is TRBV30; a weak D match, TRBD1 (5 bases). This CDR3 is built from 15 residues. The germline CDR1 and CDR2 sequences are GTSNPN and SVGIG (reference sequence). V was trimmed by 2 bases and J by 0 bases, leaving 11 bases between them. In nucleotides, the CDR3 is TGTGCCTGGAGTCGAGACAGAGGCTCTGGAAACACCATATATTTT. Its protein is CAWSRDRGSGNTIYF.

The gene calls are TRBV15 and TRBJ2-5, with 8 bases fitting TRBD2. Germline CDR1 reads LNHNV; CDR2 reads YYDKDF (reference sequence). The V segment lost 3 bases and the J segment 4 bases; nucleotides outside the gene matches: 10. CDR3 length equals 16 residues. The CDR3 nucleotides are TGTGCCACCAGCAGCGCCCGGGGGGGTTCCCTAGAGACCCAGTACTTC. Translated: CATSSARGGSLETQYF.

J is TRBJ2-2 and V is TRBV6-4; D is perhaps TRBD2 (7 bases). Germline V gene lookup returns CDR1 MRHNA and CDR2 SNTAGT. The CDR3 length is 15 residues. V lost 3 bases and J 6 bases, leaving 14 bases between the germline ends. The CDR3 DNA reads TGTGCCAGCAGTGAAGGGGGACTAAGTCCCGGGGAGCTGTTTTTT. It encodes CASSEGGLSPGELFF.

In its sample, this clonotype was seen many times. The CDR3 DNA follows: TGTGCCAGCAGCTTGGTTGGAGCGGGAGTAAGGGATACGCAGTATTTT. Translating it yields CASSLVGAGVRDTQYF. The chain links TRBV5-8 to TRBJ2-3; 8 bases map to TRBD2. Looked up from germline, CDR1 is SGHTS and CDR2 is YDEGEE. The ends lost 0 bases at V and 6 bases at J; junction bases unmatched: 9. The CDR3 is 16 residues long.

This clonotype was counted at least ten times. DNA for the CDR3: TGTGCCAGTAGTATAGCCCTAGCTGGGGCCAACGTCCTGACTTTC. It encodes CASSIALAGANVLTF. The chain carries TRBV19 and TRBJ2-6; D not resolved. The CDR3 spans 15 residues. Germline assignment: CDR1 LNHDA and CDR2 SQIVND (reference sequence). Trimming shortened V by 1 base and J by 2 bases, and 6 bases separated the two germline ends.

Remarks on this clonotype: A clone one base away is much larger, so this may be a read error. V usage is TRBV30 and J usage is TRBJ2-1, with D perhaps assigned TRBD1 or TRBD2 (6 bases each). CDR3 length: 12 amino acids. Per the germline V gene, CDR1 is GTSNPN and CDR2 is SVGIG (reference sequence). In nucleotides, the CDR3 is TGTGCCTGGGGGCCGGGGGACAATGAGCAGTCCTTC. This gives the protein CAWGPGDNEQSF. The entire variable domain, with the rest obtained from reference TRBV30 and TRBJ2-1, is as follows: SQTIHQWPATLVQPVGSPLSLECTVEGTSNPNLYWYRQAAGRGLQLLFYSVGIGQISSEVPQNLSASRPQDRQFILSSKKLLLSDSGFYLCAWGPGDNEQSFGPGTRLTVL.

The chain joins TRBV27 to TRBJ1-1, with D tentatively TRBD1 (6 bases). From germline, CDR1 is MNHEY and CDR2 SMNVEV (reference sequence). Trimming stripped 3 bases from V and 4 bases from J, with 12 bases between. The CDR3 spans 14 residues. The chain's CDR3 is CASSFGGLRTEAFF. CDR3 nucleotide sequence: TGTGCCAGCAGTTTCGGGGGGCTACGCACTGAAGCTTTCTTT.